The 20 T cell receptor beta chains in this list originate from one sample, sequenced in a study of shared clonotypes between healthy human individuals. Assay: immunoSEQ multiplex PCR; the TCRdb copy retains only in-frame clones and omits some. The repertoire consists of 1,500,000 or so clones, with roughly 96% occurring once and the leading ten covering about 1.2%. Material for sequencing was naive CD4+ T cells sorted from blood. Documented subset: CD45RA+ positively selected. These receptors were obtained from a man aged 30-40 years in good health.

In regard to this clone: This same CDR3 is encoded by further DNA sequences in the sample. The gene calls are TRBV2 and TRBJ2-7, with 11 positions matching TRBD2. J lost 6 bases, V lost 2 bases, and 6 bases had no gene match. Germline CDR1 reads SNHLY; CDR2 reads FYNNEI. The length of the CDR3 is 15 residues. The CDR3 region is CASSESSGRAGEQYF. CDR3 nucleotides: TGTGCCAGCAGTGAAAGTAGCGGGAGGGCGGGCGAGCAGTACTTC.

This chain uses TRBV12-5 with TRBJ2-2; 12 bases match TRBD2. The germline V gene has CDR1 LGHNT and CDR2 FRNRAP. J was trimmed by 0 bases and V by 3 bases; bases with no gene match: 5. This CDR3 is built from 18 residues. CDR3 sequence (DNA): TGTGCTAGTGGTTTACGGGGACTAGCGGGTGCGAACACCGGGGAGCTGTTTTTT. This translates into CASGLRGLAGANTGELFF.

This chain uses TRBV5-6 with TRBJ2-1; 7 nucleotides agree with TRBD1. Losses at the gene ends were 8 bases for V and 4 bases for J; bases not matched to a gene: 3. The CDR3 covers 12 residues. Germline loops: CDR1 SGHDT, CDR2 YYEEEE. As DNA, the CDR3 is TGTGCCAGAGACAGGGTTTACAATGAGCAGTTCTTC. As protein: CARDRVYNEQFF.

The chain recombines TRBV27 with TRBJ1-5; 12 bases fit TRBD1. From germline, CDR1 is MNHEY and CDR2 SMNVEV (reference sequence). J was trimmed by 6 bases and V by 5 bases; bases with no gene match: 14. This CDR3 is 18 amino acids long. CDR3 nucleotide sequence: TGTGCCAGCAGTCGTTCCCAGGGACAGGGGGCGCGTGGTCAGCCCCAGCATTTT. This translates into CASSRSQGQGARGQPQHF.

The V and J genes are TRBV7-6 and TRBJ2-3, with 7 bases that match TRBD2. J gave up 2 bases and V 5 bases, and 7 bases lay outside the gene matches. The germline V gene has CDR1 SGHVS and CDR2 FNYEAQ. This CDR3 is built from 15 residues. CDR3 amino acids: CASSPPSGVTDTQYF. As DNA, the CDR3 is TGTGCCAGCAGCCCACCGAGCGGGGTCACAGATACGCAGTATTTT.

The chain couples TRBV28 to TRBJ1-1; tentative D call: TRBD1 (6 bases). CDR3 length: 14 residues. Trimming took 5 bases from V and 0 from J, leaving 10 bases between them. Germline CDR1 reads MDHEN; CDR2 reads SYDVKM. CDR3 nucleotides: TGTGCCAGCAGTACGGACAGCATGAACACTGAAGCTTTCTTT. Its protein product is CASSTDSMNTEAFF.

DNA for the CDR3: TGTGCCAGCAGCGTAGCCCCAGGGGGCGCGGGGGAGACCCAGTACTTC. It yields the protein CASSVAPGGAGETQYF. The rearrangement joins TRBV9 to TRBJ2-5, with TRBD1 matching 8 bases. CDR3 length: 16 residues. Germline trimming cut 0 bases from V and 5 bases from J; bases unmatched to any gene: 9. The germline V gene has CDR1 SGDLS and CDR2 YYNGEE.

The genes are TRBV6-5 and TRBJ2-7; D perhaps matches TRBD1 (5 bases). There are 15 residues in the CDR3. The V end lost 2 bases, the J end lost 4 bases, and 15 bases lay between the germline ends. Germline assignment: CDR1 MNHEY and CDR2 SVGAGI. The chain's CDR3 is CASSYGLGRAYEQYF. The CDR3 DNA follows: TGTGCCAGCAGTTACGGTCTAGGCAGGGCGTACGAGCAGTACTTC.

As regards this clone: Other nucleotide sequences from this sample produce the same CDR3. The rearrangement links TRBV6-1 to TRBJ2-7, with 9 positions matching TRBD1. The CDR3 length is 13 residues. CDR1 MNHNS and CDR2 SASEGT come from the germline V gene. The V gene end was trimmed by 5 bases and the J gene end by 4 bases; junction bases not matched to a gene: 3. The CDR3 DNA reads as TGTGCCAGCAGTACAGGGGGCGCTTACGAGCAGTACTTC. Its translation is CASSTGGAYEQYF.

V and J are TRBV5-5 and TRBJ2-6, with TRBD1 matching 7 bases. The CDR3 is made up of 15 amino acids. The junction had 6 bases not matched to a gene; V was cut back by 5 bases and J by 4 bases. In germline, CDR1 is SGHKS, CDR2 YYEKEE (reference sequence). In nucleotides, the CDR3 is TGTGCCAGCAGGACAGGGATCCTGGGGGCCAACGTCCTGACTTTC. This translates into CASRTGILGANVLTF.

The chain couples TRBV7-8 to TRBJ2-1; tentative D call: TRBD2 (5 bases). CDR3 length equals 14 residues. Per the germline V gene, CDR1 is SGHVS and CDR2 is FQNEAQ. Between the trimmed V and J ends, which lost 5 bases and 10 bases, there was a span of 18 bases. The CDR3 reads CASSPLPGGSEQFF. The CDR3 coding sequence is TGTGCCAGCAGCCCTCTCCCGGGTGGGAGCGAGCAGTTCTTC. The full variable domain, with the rest looked up from reference TRBV7-8 and TRBJ2-1, is GAGVSQSPRYKVAKRGQDVALRCDPISGHVSLFWYQQALGQGPEFLTYFQNEAQLDKSGLPSDRFFAERPEGSVSTLKIQRTQQEDSAVYLCASSPLPGGSEQFFGPGTRLTVL.

The V call is TRBV5-6, the J call TRBJ2-7, with no clear D. CDR3 length: 14 amino acids. The germline V and J ends were trimmed by 3 bases and 0 bases, with 10 bases remaining between them. Germline values: CDR1 SGHDT, CDR2 YYEEEE. Written as DNA, the CDR3 is TGTGCCAGCAGCTCCAGGCGGACCTCCTACGAGCAGTACTTC. It translates to CASSSRRTSYEQYF.

This clone was detected only once. This chain links TRBV7-3 with TRBJ2-1, with D possibly being TRBD1 or TRBD2 (5 bases each). V lost 5 bases and J lost 0, with 17 bases in between. This CDR3 is 17 amino acids long. The germline V gene has CDR1 SGHTA and CDR2 FQGTGA. The CDR3 protein is CASSLLSGTSSYNEQFF. The CDR3 nucleotides are TGTGCCAGCAGCCTCCTTTCGGGGACCAGCTCCTACAATGAGCAGTTCTTC.

This clone came up a few times. V usage is TRBV14 and J usage is TRBJ2-2, with a weak D call TRBD1 (5 bases). V lost 5 bases to trimming and J lost 5 bases, with 9 bases between them. The CDR3 covers 13 residues. CDR1 SGHDN and CDR2 FVKESK come from the germline V gene. CDR3 residues: CASSSGFTGELFF. DNA of the CDR3: TGTGCCAGCAGCTCAGGGTTTACCGGGGAGCTGTTTTTT.

Note on this clone: This sample includes further DNA sequences coding for the same CDR3. The genes are TRBV5-1 and TRBJ2-7, with 12 nucleotides matching TRBD2. This CDR3 is 15 amino acids long. Germline-derived CDR1 and CDR2 are SGHRS and YFSETQ. With 5 bases clipped from V and 0 bases from J, the junction kept 3 bases outside the gene matches. The DNA of the CDR3 is TGCGCCAGCAGTTCGACTAGCGGGAGCTCCTACGAGCAGTACTTC. Translation: CASSSTSGSSYEQYF.

This chain joins TRBV10-3 and TRBJ1-1; no clear D. Germline lookup yields CDR1 ENHRY and CDR2 SYGVKD. The CDR3 loop spans 14 amino acids. Trimming took off 10 bases at V and 1 base at J, with 16 bases between the two ends. For the CDR3, the DNA is TGTGCCACCTCCCTTTCAATGACGAACACTGAAGCTTTCTTT. Residues: CATSLSMTNTEAFF.

This chain uses TRBV28 with TRBJ2-3; D remains ambiguous. The CDR3 spans 13 residues. Germline values: CDR1 MDHEN, CDR2 SYDVKM. V lost 4 bases and J 8 bases, leaving 13 bases between the germline ends. CDR3 region: CASSSSGLFTQYF. CDR3 DNA: TGTGCCAGCAGTTCATCCGGGTTGTTTACGCAGTATTTT.

This clone was observed a single time. The DNA of the CDR3 is TGTGCCAGCAGCCCGGTCCCTCTAGCTGAAGCTTTCTTT. Translated, it gives CASSPVPLAEAFF. The chain carries TRBV5-5 and TRBJ1-1, with D hard to call. This CDR3 spans 13 amino acids. The germline V gene encodes CDR1 SGHKS and CDR2 YYEKEE (reference sequence). V was cut by 4 bases and J by 6 bases, with 13 bases left in between. Drawing the rest from reference TRBV5-5 and TRBJ1-1, the complete variable domain is DAGVTQSPTHLIKTRGQQVTLRCSPISGHKSVSWYQQVLGQGPQFIFQYYEKEERGRGNFPDRFSARQFPNYSSELNVNALLLGDSALYLCASSPVPLAEAFFGQGTRLTVV.

The J gene is TRBJ1-4, the V gene TRBV11-3; 9 bases match TRBD1. Per germline, CDR1 SGHNT and CDR2 YENEEA. There are 15 residues in the CDR3. J was trimmed by 3 bases and V by 5 bases; bases with no gene match: 4. CDR3 sequence: CASSKGTGPNEKLFF. As DNA, the CDR3 is TGTGCCAGCAGCAAGGGGACAGGGCCTAATGAAAAACTGTTTTTT.

The chain employs TRBV2 and TRBJ2-3, with 14 bases aligning to TRBD2. CDR1 and CDR2 (germline): SNHLY, FYNNEI. The CDR3 contains 16 residues. The J segment lost 1 base and the V segment lost 6 bases, leaving 3 bases of the junction unmatched. CDR3 sequence: CASRGGLAGGTDTQYF. The CDR3 nucleotides read TGTGCCAGCAGGGGGGGACTAGCGGGAGGCACAGATACGCAGTATTTT.